The clone carrying this TCR beta chain showed up just a few times. Antigen: not known. This entry is derived from a study of shared clonotypes between healthy human individuals. Across the whole study: Contributing individuals were a couple of females and three males aged 18 to 49.

It was at deep level that the assay was run. The protocol was immunoSEQ multiplex PCR, while the TCRdb copy is restricted to in-frame clones and leaves out a portion. Of around 430,000 clones in the sample, roughly three quarters were seen once. Within Nashville, Tennessee resided all donors, each a Caucasian adult. Study observations and caveats: Sequencing depth was expected to affect clonotype sharing among donors.

CDR3 size: 15 residues. Germline V gene sequence: CDR1 SEHNR, CDR2 FQNEAQ (reference sequence). The V and J ends lost 4 bases and 8 bases, in that order; junction bases with no gene match: 6. The sequence was collected from a woman in her 40s in good health. Some clones in this sample may be carry-over from other donors' samples. The V gene is TRBV7-9, the J gene TRBJ2-1, with 12 bases matching TRBD2. Sequenced input: PBMCs. The CDR3 DNA sequence: TGTGCCAGCAGCTGGGGCCTAGCGGGAGGGTATGAGCAGTTCTTC. Translating it yields CASSWGLAGGYEQFF.